The clone carrying this T cell receptor (beta chain) was seen a few times. Germline V gives CDR1 DFQATT, CDR2 SNEGSKA (reference sequence). The CDR3 has 12 residues. V was clipped by 2 bases and J by 3 bases, with 6 bases between them. This record comes from a study of T-cell memory formation after mild COVID-19. On the study more broadly: For the most part, TCR clusters were specific to one donor.

After 5'RACE with constant-segment primers, TCR alpha and TCR beta cDNA libraries carrying sample barcodes and UMIs were obtained. TCRdb processed the 5' RACE reads anew with MiXCR; each CDR3 protein has one entry. The sample has about 200,000 distinct CDR3 sequences, 9.5% seen once; the top ten hold 3% to 4.5%. The chain uses TRBV20-1 and TRBJ2-3; D remains ambiguous. Source material: PBMCs or a T cell subset sorted from them (not recorded which). The TCR sequence derives from a man aged 18 to 30 who had mild COVID-19 (a few samples of this study predate the infection). Cell type and time point are not known. The CDR3 DNA is TGCAGTGCTAGACCGAATACAGATACGCAGTATTTT. This gives the protein CSARPNTDTQYF.